The 21 T cell receptor beta chains below all came from one sample that was sequenced in a study of vaccination and CD4 T cells after COVID-19. Treatment: 10-day PBMC culture with coronavirus spike peptide pools or control peptides (ViraFEST assay). Their antigens are not known. Sequence data for DNA of cultured CD4+ T cells were generated by the Oncomine TCR Beta short-read assay. TCRdb analysed the PCR reads with MiXCR anew, one entry per CDR3 protein. This sample carries some 19,000 distinct CDR3 sequences, around 43% of them seen once, and the ten largest clones take approximately 12%. The sequenced material came from CD4+ T cells from blood, cultured in vitro. The receptors stem from a human donor who had recovered from COVID-19.

This rearrangement joins TRBV11-2 to TRBJ2-7; unclear D gene. Germline V CDR1 and CDR2: SGHAT, FQNNGV. Trimming pared 5 bases from V and 3 bases from J, leaving 5 bases between. The CDR3 is made up of 11 amino acids. The CDR3 DNA reads as TGTGCCAGCAGCCTTTACTACGAGCAGTACTTC. The encoded protein is CASSLYYEQYF.

The J gene is TRBJ2-1, the V gene TRBV5-1; D might be TRBD1 (5 bases). V gave up 6 bases and J gave up 2 bases, with 15 bases separating them. Germline V gives CDR1 SGHRS, CDR2 YFSETQ. This CDR3 has 15 residues. Written as DNA, the CDR3 is TGCGCCAGCACGTACAGGATGTCCACCTACAATGAGCAGTTCTTC. This codes for CASTYRMSTYNEQFF.

This clonotype was seen a few times. The chain employs TRBV7-2 and TRBJ2-7, with D possibly TRBD2 on 5 matching bases. This CDR3 spans 13 amino acids. V gave up 1 base and J gave up 3 bases, with 7 bases separating them. Germline V CDR1 and CDR2: SGHTA, FQGNSA. The CDR3 DNA is TGTGCCAGCAGCTTAGGGGCGGGCTACGAGCAGTACTTC. Its protein is CASSLGAGYEQYF.

In its sample, this clonotype was seen a few times. This rearrangement joins TRBV27 to TRBJ2-2; no clear D gene. The CDR3 runs 13 residues. Trimming pared 6 bases from V and 3 bases from J, leaving 8 bases between. Per the germline V gene, CDR1 is MNHEY and CDR2 is SMNVEV (reference sequence). CDR3 protein: CASRWQHTGELFF. CDR3 DNA sequence: TGTGCCAGCAGGTGGCAGCACACCGGGGAGCTGTTTTTT.

The chain recombines TRBV6-5 with TRBJ1-1; D is unresolved. The V and J ends lost 2 bases and 0 bases respectively, with 7 bases between them. Germline V gives CDR1 MNHEY, CDR2 SVGAGI. The CDR3 covers 14 residues. CDR3 DNA: TGTGCCAGCAGTTACCAGGATATGAACACTGAAGCTTTCTTT. Translation gives CASSYQDMNTEAFF.

This clonotype was found a few times. CDR3 loop: CAWSFTGGLGYTQYF. As DNA, the CDR3 is TGTGCCTGGAGTTTCACAGGAGGGCTGGGGTATACGCAGTATTTT. The chain carries TRBV30 and TRBJ2-3; TRBD2 is a possible D gene (6 bases). Looked up from germline, CDR1 is GTSNPN and CDR2 is SVGIG (reference sequence). This CDR3 contains 15 residues. The ends were cut back, 2 bases at V and 7 bases at J, with 19 bases in the middle.

The V and J genes are TRBV28 and TRBJ2-3; the D is unclear. Germline V CDR1 and CDR2: MDHEN, SYDVKM. Trimming removed 2 bases from V and 6 bases from J, with 9 bases in between. The CDR3 consists of 13 residues. The CDR3 sequence: CASSLVSSDTQYF. The CDR3 DNA sequence: TGTGCCAGCAGTTTAGTTTCTTCCGATACGCAGTATTTT.

The chain carries TRBV7-9 and TRBJ1-1; a weak D match, TRBD1 (5 bases). This CDR3 contains 14 residues. Between the trimmed V and J ends, which lost 7 bases and 7 bases, there was a span of 19 bases. Per germline, CDR1 SEHNR and CDR2 FQNEAQ (reference sequence). The CDR3 reads CASTGGGKGREAFF. The CDR3 nucleotides read TGTGCCAGCACCGGGGGGGGGAAAGGTCGTGAAGCTTTCTTT.

The J gene is TRBJ1-6, the V gene TRBV10-3; D uncertain. The germline V gene has CDR1 ENHRY and CDR2 SYGVKD. The CDR3 sequence is 15 residues long. V lost 2 bases and J 5 bases, leaving 10 bases between the germline ends. The CDR3 coding sequence is TGTGCCATCAGTGAGGGGGAGCCAAATAATTCACCCCTCCACTTT. It encodes CAISEGEPNNSPLHF.

The chain recombines TRBV6-1 with TRBJ1-2; 8 bases line up with TRBD1. The CDR3 spans 13 residues. The V gene end was trimmed by 7 bases and the J gene end by 3 bases; junction bases not matched to a gene: 4. Looked up from germline, CDR1 is MNHNS and CDR2 is SASEGT. The DNA for the CDR3 is TGTGCCAGCAAGCCGGGACAGGACTATGGCTACACCTTC. The encoded protein is CASKPGQDYGYTF.

The CDR3 region is CASSRVIAGGSAQYF. CDR3 in DNA: TGCGCCAGCAGCCGCGTGATAGCGGGGGGTTCGGCCCAGTACTTC. This sequence joins TRBV4-1 and TRBJ2-5, with 10 bases matching TRBD2. Germline CDR1 and CDR2: MGHRA and YSYEKL. The CDR3 has 15 residues. V dropped 4 bases and J dropped 9; count of bases not matched to a gene: 11.

This clonotype was seen a few times. V and J are TRBV10-3 and TRBJ1-1; D is perhaps TRBD1 (5 bases). V lost 10 bases to trimming and J lost 5 bases, with 17 bases between them. This CDR3 region has 13 residues. Per the germline V gene, CDR1 is ENHRY and CDR2 is SYGVKD. The CDR3, as DNA: TGTGCCACCCGGGACGATATGGAGACTGAAGCTTTCTTT. Amino acids: CATRDDMETEAFF.

The chain joins TRBV6-2 or TRBV6-3 to TRBJ2-3; 14 bases line up with TRBD2. The CDR3 runs 17 residues. Germline V gene data show CDR1 as MNHEY and CDR2 as SVGEGT. Trimming cost V 4 bases and J 3 bases; bases outside gene matches: 6. The CDR3 protein is CASSSPGLAGVTDTQYF. The CDR3 DNA is TGTGCCAGCAGTTCGCCGGGACTAGCGGGAGTGACAGATACGCAGTATTTT.

This sequence joins TRBV20-1 and TRBJ1-3, with D uncertain. Germline CDR1 is DFQATT and CDR2 is SNEGSKA (reference sequence). There are 15 residues in the CDR3. V was clipped by 0 bases and J by 2 bases, with 11 bases between them. CDR3 sequence reads: CSARDLGLAGNTIYF. The CDR3 DNA reads TGCAGTGCTAGAGATCTCGGGCTCGCTGGAAACACCATATATTTT.

This clonotype was detected a few times. The chain links TRBV6-5 to TRBJ1-5, with D possibly matching TRBD1 (6 bases). Germline-derived CDR1 and CDR2 are MNHEY and SVGAGI. The ends were cut back, 4 bases at V and 5 bases at J, with 12 bases in the middle. This CDR3 has 14 amino acids. The CDR3 nucleotides are TGTGCCAGCAGTTTACAGGGTCGGGATCAGCCCCAGCATTTT. Its translation is CASSLQGRDQPQHF.

This chain links TRBV20-1 with TRBJ1-2; D unclear. The CDR3 contains 17 residues. In germline, CDR1 is DFQATT, CDR2 SNEGSKA (reference sequence). V dropped 0 bases and J dropped 2 bases, with 19 bases sitting between them. In nucleotides, the CDR3 is TGCAGTGCTAGAGATGCAGCGTTGGTAGGTTGGAACTATGGCTACACCTTC. Translated: CSARDAALVGWNYGYTF.

CDR3 DNA sequence: TGTGCCAGCAGTTACGACGGGACCCCAAGAGGCTACACCTTC. Translated, it gives CASSYDGTPRGYTF. V usage is TRBV6-5 and J usage is TRBJ1-2; maybe TRBD1 (5 bases). This CDR3 region has 14 residues. The ends were cut back, 2 bases at V and 8 bases at J, with 15 bases in the middle. The germline gives CDR1 MNHEY, CDR2 SVGAGI.

This clonotype was found a few times. The gene calls are TRBV20-1 and TRBJ2-7; 7 nucleotides agree with TRBD1. V trimming: 3 bases; J trimming: 0 bases; junction bases outside the gene matches: 2. This CDR3 spans 13 amino acids. Germline V lookup: CDR1 DFQATT, CDR2 SNEGSKA (reference sequence). CDR3 sequence (DNA): TGCAGTGCTAGGGCAGGGGGCTCCTACGAGCAGTACTTC. Amino acid sequence: CSARAGGSYEQYF.

A remark on this clonotype: The junction does not match germline at one end; this may be a read error. The chain links TRBV7-3 to TRBJ1-6; TRBD1 might be the D (5 bases). This CDR3 has 14 residues. Per germline, CDR1 SGHTA and CDR2 FQGTGA. Written as DNA, the CDR3 is TGTGCCAGCAGCTTAAAGGGTGGGGCTTCACCCCCCCACTTT. The encoded protein is CASSLKGGASPPHF. Variable domain in full (rest from reference TRBV7-3 and TRBJ1-6): GAGVSQTPSNKVTEKGKYVELRCDPISGHTALYWYRQSLGQGPEFLIYFQGTGAADDSGLPNDRFFAVRPEGSVSTLKIQRTERGDSAVYLCASSLKGGASPPHFGNGTRLTVT.

The chain is built from TRBV5-6 and TRBJ2-1, with 11 bases identical to TRBD2. This CDR3 region has 15 residues. V dropped 5 bases and J dropped 4; count of bases not matched to a gene: 5. Germline V gene sequence: CDR1 SGHDT, CDR2 YYEEEE. CDR3 DNA sequence: TGTGCCAGCAGGGTGACTAGCGGGGCTTACAATGAGCAGTTCTTC. Its translation: CASRVTSGAYNEQFF.

The chain links TRBV12-3 or TRBV12-4 to TRBJ2-7; D is unresolved. CDR3 length equals 12 residues. V was cut by 2 bases and J by 3 bases, with 5 bases left in between. The CDR3, as DNA: TGTGCCAGCAGTTTAATGGGCTACGAGCAGTACTTC. Its protein is CASSLMGYEQYF.